Listed below are T cell receptor beta chains from one sample, sequenced in a study of blood T cell repertoires in COVID-19. Repertoires were generated with immunoSEQ multiplex PCR, while TCRdb's copy carries only in-frame clones and drops some. Among 250,000 to 300,000 clones listed, around nine tenths were seen once. The sequencing sample was made of peripheral blood. The source is a woman aged 70-85 years with COVID-19, enrolled during active disease. Each CDR3 is given with its conserved first and last residue. A D gene is named only where the DNA matches it firmly. Clone size, where shown, is once, few, many, or a class for clones that have expanded.

>17|TRBJ1-1|TRBD1|TRBV6-4|NA
CASSDHYRGPLNTEAFF
TGTGCCAGCAGTGATCATTACAGGGGACCCCTGAACACTGAAGCTTTCTTT
>12|TRBJ2-2|TRBD2|TRBV6-5|NA
CASKRGDGELFF
TGTGCCAGCAAGCGGGGTGACGGGGAGCTGTTTTTT
>16|TRBJ1-5|TRBD1|TRBV7-9|NA
CASSLESQGSNQPQHF
TGTGCCAGCAGCTTAGAATCACAGGGGAGCAATCAGCCCCAGCATTTT
>15|TRBJ2-1|NA|TRBV27|NA
CASSLWGESYNEQFF
TGTGCCAGCAGCCTGTGGGGGGAGTCCTACAATGAGCAGTTCTTC
>16|TRBJ2-6|NA|TRBV27|NA
CASSDRVPSGANVLTF
TGTGCCAGCAGTGACCGGGTCCCCTCTGGGGCCAACGTCCTGACTTTC
>14|TRBJ2-7|NA|TRBV5-1|NA
CASSPTVQDYEQYF
TGCGCCAGCAGCCCTACGGTCCAGGACTACGAGCAGTACTTC
>15|TRBJ1-6|TRBD1|TRBV14|NA
CASSPGQGAVSPLHF
TGTGCCAGCAGCCCAGGACAGGGGGCGGTGTCACCCCTCCACTTT
>15|TRBJ1-4|NA|TRBV7-9|NA
CASSDGQTTNEKLFF
TGTGCCAGCAGCGACGGACAGACAACTAATGAAAAACTGTTTTTT
>14|TRBJ1-1|NA|TRBV5-4|NA
CASSTTLQNTEAFF
TGTGCCAGCAGCACGACACTCCAGAACACTGAAGCTTTCTTT
>15|TRBJ1-2|TRBD1|TRBV28|few
CASFRVDRGNYGYTF
TGTGCCAGTTTTCGGGTCGACAGGGGGAACTATGGCTACACCTTC
>16|TRBJ2-3|NA|TRBV5-4|once
CASSLAGGGSTDTQYF
TGTGCCAGCAGCTTGGCGGGGGGCGGGAGCACAGATACGCAGTATTTT
>15|TRBJ1-4|NA|TRBV5-4|once
CASSLTVATNEKLFF
TGTGCCAGCAGCTTAACGGTTGCAACTAATGAAAAACTGTTTTTT
>14|TRBJ2-2|TRBD1|TRBV7-3|NA
CASRSTGYTGELFF
TGTGCCAGCAGGTCGACAGGGTACACCGGGGAGCTGTTTTTT
>16|TRBJ2-1|TRBD2|TRBV3-1/TRBV3-2|NA
CASNPSGTSGYNEQFF
TGTGCCAGCAATCCATCCGGGACTAGCGGATACAATGAGCAGTTCTTC
>15|TRBJ2-7|TRBD2|TRBV6-2/TRBV6-3|NA
CASSYPSGGSYEQYF
TGTGCCAGCAGTTACCCCAGCGGGGGTTCCTACGAGCAGTACTTC
>13|TRBJ2-4|NA|TRBV10-1|NA
CASGPAGLNIQYF
TGCGCCAGTGGTCCAGCAGGGCTAAACATTCAGTACTTC
>16|TRBJ2-7|NA|TRBV10-3|NA
CAISDPAGETPYEQYF
TGTGCCATCAGTGACCCGGCCGGGGAAACCCCCTACGAGCAGTACTTC
>16|TRBJ2-2|TRBD2|TRBV11-2|few
CASSLLAGGHAGELFF
TGTGCCAGCAGCTTACTAGCGGGGGGGCATGCCGGGGAGCTGTTTTTT
>15|TRBJ2-1|TRBD2|TRBV13|NA
CASSPRSTSGNEQFF
TGTGCCAGCAGCCCGCGATCCACTAGCGGCAATGAGCAGTTCTTC
>13|TRBJ2-1|NA|TRBV2|NA
CASIGTVHNEQFF
TGTGCCAGCATCGGGACTGTGCACAATGAGCAGTTCTTC
>16|TRBJ2-3|NA|TRBV7-2|NA
CASSPHGGESPDTQYF
TGTGCCAGCAGCCCCCACGGCGGGGAGAGCCCAGATACGCAGTATTTT
>19|TRBJ2-3|TRBD2|TRBV19|NA
CASRDWASGGALGTDTQYF
TGTGCCAGTAGGGATTGGGCTAGCGGGGGGGCCTTGGGCACAGATACGCAGTATTTT